The TCR beta chain under discussion was sequenced for a study of OX40 agonist ivuxolimab in advanced cancers. Study in general: It was ivuxolimab, an agonistic anti-OX40 (CD134) antibody, that patients were treated with.

Profiled with immunoSEQ multiplex PCR; TCRdb holds only in-frame clones, not every one. The repertoire holds tens of thousands of clones, with roughly four fifths as singletons. Trimming shortened V by 4 bases and J by 6 bases, and 18 bases separated the two germline ends. This CDR3 has 16 residues. Germline V gene data show CDR1 as MNHEY and CDR2 as SVGAGI. Autoimmune disease history or systemic immunosuppression barred patients. Sampled blood was obtained at baseline, cycle 4 day 1, and cycle 7 day 1. To note about this clone: What it binds is not known.

Study results and caveats: Among patients with partial responses at 0.1-3.0 mg/kg, clonal expansion was among the lowest.

Source: CD4+ or CD8+ T cells sorted from blood, taken in a trial of the OX40 agonist ivuxolimab. The receptor's source is an adult with an advanced solid tumor such as melanoma, head and neck, liver or kidney cancer. The genes are TRBV6-5 and TRBJ2-2, with D uncertain. The CDR3 nucleotides read TGTGCCAGCAGTTCCCTCCGATTCGGGCTACCCGGGGAGCTGTTTTTT. As protein: CASSSLRFGLPGELFF.